The next 21 T cell receptor beta chains were all read from a single sample in a study of T-cell memory formation after mild COVID-19. Using its own MiXCR run on the 5' RACE reads, TCRdb lists one record per CDR3 protein. The top ten hold approximately 20% of the sample, which has a few hundred thousand distinct CDR3 sequences, roughly a sixth seen once. Sequenced sample: PBMCs or a T cell subset sorted from them (not recorded which). The receptor source for this set is a young man who had mild COVID-19 (a few samples of this study predate the infection). Cell type and time point are not known.

This chain joins TRBV4-3 and TRBJ1-1, with 7 bases fitting TRBD1. Germline-derived CDR1 and CDR2 are LGHNA and YSLEER. J was trimmed by 5 bases and V by 3 bases; bases with no gene match: 6. This CDR3 region has 14 residues. This CDR3 reads CASSQYRGGTEAFF. In DNA form, the CDR3 reads TGCGCCAGCAGCCAGTACAGGGGAGGGACTGAAGCTTTCTTT.

This chain links TRBV27 with TRBJ1-6; the D is unclear. Germline V gene sequence: CDR1 MNHEY, CDR2 SMNVEV (reference sequence). The V and J ends lost 0 bases and 10 bases respectively, with 16 bases between them. The CDR3 totals 16 residues. The DNA of the CDR3 is TGTGCCAGCAGTTTATCAATCGACCCTCGAATCTCACCCCTCCACTTT. Protein: CASSLSIDPRISPLHF.

The chain links TRBV2 to TRBJ2-2; 9 bases match TRBD2. The CDR3 is 13 residues long. The V segment lost 8 bases and the J segment 9 bases; nucleotides outside the gene matches: 7. Germline V gene sequence: CDR1 SNHLY, CDR2 FYNNEI. The CDR3: CASAQAGGWELFF. CDR3 nucleotides: TGTGCCAGCGCCCAGGCGGGGGGGTGGGAGCTGTTTTTT.

This clonotype was picked up a small number of times. J is TRBJ1-4 and V is TRBV7-6; no firm D call. Germline V CDR1 and CDR2: SGHVS, FNYEAQ. This CDR3 contains 16 residues. The germline V and J ends were trimmed by 1 base and 0 bases, with 9 bases remaining between them. CDR3 DNA sequence: TGTGCCAGCAGCTTAGTCAGTTCTACAACTAATGAAAAACTGTTTTTT. Translating gives CASSLVSSTTNEKLFF.

This clonotype was seen a few times. The genes are TRBV6-1 and TRBJ2-2; 9 nucleotides align to TRBD1. Germline CDR1 reads MNHNS; CDR2 reads SASEGT. J lost 5 bases, V lost 8 bases, and 18 bases had no gene match. The CDR3 is 18 residues long. In DNA form, the CDR3 reads TGTGCCAGCTCCGTAATCCGGGACAGGGTGGCTCAGACCGGGGAGCTGTTTTTT. Protein sequence: CASSVIRDRVAQTGELFF.

V and J are TRBV4-3 and TRBJ2-6; 13 bases fit TRBD2. Germline V CDR1 and CDR2: LGHNA, YSLEER. The length of the CDR3 is 18 residues. Unmatched junction bases numbered 4, after V lost 4 bases and J lost 1 base. The CDR3 sequence: CASSRSLAGGSGANVLTF. The CDR3 DNA reads TGCGCCAGCAGCCGATCACTAGCGGGGGGGTCTGGGGCCAACGTCCTGACTTTC.

The rearrangement uses TRBV14 and TRBJ2-7, with no clear D. The ends were cut back, 2 bases at V and 3 bases at J, with 14 bases in the middle. The CDR3 runs 15 residues. Germline V gives CDR1 SGHDN, CDR2 FVKESK. The CDR3 loop reads CASSQQVSPFYEQYV. The CDR3 region has the DNA TGTGCCAGCAGCCAACAGGTATCTCCTTTCTACGAGCAGTACGTC.

This chain connects TRBV19 to TRBJ1-1; TRBD1 agrees at 7 bases. The CDR3 has 13 amino acids. With 7 bases clipped from V and 4 bases from J, the junction kept 6 bases outside the gene matches. CDR1 LNHDA and CDR2 SQIVND come from the germline V gene (reference sequence). The CDR3 loop reads CASKEGAGTEAFF. The DNA of the CDR3 is TGTGCCAGTAAAGAGGGGGCGGGCACTGAAGCTTTCTTT.

The chain couples TRBV20-1 to TRBJ2-1; no firm D call. V shed 0 bases and J shed 14 bases, with 11 bases lying between them. The germline V gene encodes CDR1 DFQATT and CDR2 SNEGSKA (reference sequence). This CDR3 spans 11 amino acids. The CDR3 DNA reads as TGCAGTGCTAGAGATACGGCGTTGGAGTTCTTC. Its translation is CSARDTALEFF.

This clonotype showed up many times. The chain is built from TRBV12-3 or TRBV12-4 and TRBJ1-1, with D perhaps matching TRBD1 (6 bases). Trimming pared 4 bases from V and 0 bases from J, leaving 12 bases between. This CDR3 contains 15 residues. CDR3 DNA sequence: TGTGCCAGCAGTTATACAGGGCTCATGAACACTGAAGCTTTCTTT. It yields the protein CASSYTGLMNTEAFF.

This rearrangement joins TRBV7-6 to TRBJ1-6, with TRBD1 as a possible D gene (5 bases). The germline V and J ends were trimmed by 2 bases and 10 bases, with 12 bases remaining between them. CDR1 is SGHVS, CDR2 FNYEAQ, per germline. The CDR3 loop spans 14 amino acids. In nucleotides, the CDR3 is TGTGCCAGCAGCTTATTCGTCGGGGCCTCACCCCTCCACTTT. Residues: CASSLFVGASPLHF.

The chain links TRBV6-2 or TRBV6-3 to TRBJ1-2, with D possibly being TRBD1 (6 bases). This CDR3 region has 12 residues. Germline V gene lookup returns CDR1 MNHEY and CDR2 SVGEGT. The germline V and J ends were trimmed by 5 bases and 7 bases, with 11 bases remaining between them. CDR3 residues: CASSEGGIGYTF. The CDR3 DNA is TGTGCCAGCAGTGAAGGGGGAATTGGCTACACCTTC.

V is TRBV18 and J is TRBJ2-5; the match to TRBD2 covers 9 bases. This CDR3 spans 15 amino acids. Germline V gene data show CDR1 as KGHSH and CDR2 as LQKENI. The V segment lost 3 bases and the J segment 7 bases; nucleotides outside the gene matches: 9. The CDR3 region has the DNA TGTGCCAGCTCACCCACCGGGACTAGCATGGCGACCCAGTACTTC. As protein: CASSPTGTSMATQYF.

This clonotype was seen only a few times. The genes are TRBV18 and TRBJ2-7; 10 bases agree with TRBD2. CDR1 and CDR2 from the germline V gene are KGHSH and LQKENI. After removal of 3 bases from V and 0 bases from J, the junction contained 2 bases not matched to a gene. This CDR3 contains 15 residues. The CDR3 DNA reads TGTGCCAGCTCACCTACTAGCGGGGCCTCCTACGAGCAGTACTTC. Amino acids: CASSPTSGASYEQYF.

This clonotype was seen more than once but under ten times. This chain links TRBV6-2 or TRBV6-3 with TRBJ2-2; 10 bases match TRBD2. Germline V gene data show CDR1 as MNHEY and CDR2 as SVGEGT. V lost 4 bases, J lost 6 bases, and 5 bases stayed unmatched. This CDR3 has 15 amino acids. The CDR3: CASSSSGGAAGELFF. In nucleotides, the CDR3 is TGTGCCAGCAGTTCCAGCGGGGGGGCAGCCGGGGAGCTGTTTTTT.

The genes are TRBV20-1 and TRBJ1-1, with D maybe TRBD1 (5 bases). Germline lookup yields CDR1 DFQATT and CDR2 SNEGSKA (reference sequence). Between the trimmed V and J ends, which lost 5 bases and 6 bases, there was a span of 10 bases. The CDR3 length is 11 residues. The CDR3 protein is CSALWGAEAFF. The CDR3 DNA reads as TGCAGTGCTCTCTGGGGCGCTGAAGCTTTCTTT.

The genes are TRBV3-1 and TRBJ2-2; D might be TRBD2 (5 bases). The CDR3 is made up of 14 amino acids. Germline V CDR1 and CDR2: LGHDT, YNNKEL (reference sequence). The ends were cut back, 3 bases at V and 1 base at J, with 6 bases in the middle. The CDR3 region has the DNA TGTGCCAGCAGCCACGGGGAGAACACCGGGGAGCTGTTTTTT. As protein: CASSHGENTGELFF.

This clonotype occurred a few times. The chain couples TRBV4-2 to TRBJ1-2; D call uncertain. Germline values: CDR1 LGHNA, CDR2 YNFKEQ. The CDR3 spans 15 residues. The ends were cut back, 2 bases at V and 2 bases at J, with 12 bases in the middle. The DNA for the CDR3 is TGTGCCAGCAGCCAACAGGTTACCTTGAACTATGGCTACACCTTC. Translating it yields CASSQQVTLNYGYTF.

This clonotype was detected only a few times. V and J are TRBV3-1 and TRBJ2-3; D call uncertain. This CDR3 is built from 14 residues. Trimming removed 1 base from V and 2 bases from J, with 7 bases in between. In germline, CDR1 is LGHDT, CDR2 YNNKEL (reference sequence). The CDR3 coding sequence is TGTGCCAGCAGCCAAGCCCTTTACACAGATACGCAGTATTTT. Protein product: CASSQALYTDTQYF.

This sequence joins TRBV5-1 and TRBJ2-5; TRBD1 matches 9 bases. CDR3 length: 14 amino acids. The germline gives CDR1 SGHRS, CDR2 YFSETQ. The V gene end was trimmed by 3 bases and the J gene end by 3 bases; junction bases not matched to a gene: 3. CDR3 nucleotides: TGCGCCAGCAGCTCACAGGGGGCGGAAGAGACCCAGTACTTC. Translated: CASSSQGAEETQYF. The full variable domain, with the rest looked up from reference TRBV5-1 and TRBJ2-5, is KAGVTQTPRYLIKTRGQQVTLSCSPISGHRSVSWYQQTPGQGLQFLFEYFSETQRNKGNFPGRFSGRQFSNSRSEMNVSTLELGDSALYLCASSSQGAEETQYFGPGTRLLVL.

The table lists this clonotype with a few counts. The chain links TRBV28 to TRBJ1-5; 8 bases line up with TRBD1. The germline V gene encodes CDR1 MDHEN and CDR2 SYDVKM. This CDR3 region has 16 residues. The V and J ends lost 3 bases and 3 bases, in that order; junction bases with no gene match: 7. The CDR3 protein is CASSLDRVAHNQPQHF. The CDR3 DNA sequence: TGTGCCAGCAGTTTGGACAGGGTAGCCCACAATCAGCCCCAGCATTTT. The entire variable domain, with the rest obtained from reference TRBV28 and TRBJ1-5, is as follows: DVKVTQSSRYLVKRTGEKVFLECVQDMDHENMFWYRQDPGLGLRLIYFSYDVKMKEKGDIPEGYSVSREKKERFSLILESASTNQTSMYLCASSLDRVAHNQPQHFGDGTRLSIL.